Following are 12 T cell receptor beta chains from one sample sequenced in a study of monozygotic twins with inflammatory bowel disease. TCRdb reprocessed the 5' RACE reads and keeps a single row for each CDR3 protein, giving no DNA. The sample holds 350,000 to 500,000 distinct CDR3 sequences. Sequenced input: blood. The receptors stem from a human donor with ulcerative colitis or Crohn's disease, or a healthy co-twin of an affected twin (not recorded which).

The chain couples TRBV10-3 to TRBJ2-1. CDR1 and CDR2 (germline): ENHRY, SYGVKD. This CDR3 has 13 residues. The CDR3 loop reads CAITGTTNNEQFF.

The gene calls are TRBV3-1 and TRBJ1-1; TCRdb's D call, TRBD1, is unchecked because there is no DNA. In germline, CDR1 is LGHDT, CDR2 YNNKEL (reference sequence). The CDR3 is 13 residues long. The CDR3 sequence: CASSFQGGAEAFF.

The V and J genes are TRBV2 and TRBJ2-5; with no DNA, the TCRdb D assignment of TRBD2 cannot be verified. This CDR3 has 16 amino acids. Per germline, CDR1 SNHLY and CDR2 FYNNEI. The CDR3: CASSDGSGRARETQYF.

The chain is built from TRBV10-3 and TRBJ1-1. This CDR3 contains 14 residues. The V gene's germline CDR1 is ENHRY and CDR2 SYGVKD. The CDR3 region is CAISVEISNTEAFF.

The chain links TRBV6-2 or TRBV6-3 to TRBJ2-4; TCRdb reports TRBD1, a call that lacks DNA to check it against. Germline V gives CDR1 MNHEY, CDR2 SVGEGT. The CDR3 has 13 amino acids. CDR3 protein: CASRSGGGNIQYF.

This chain connects TRBV9 to TRBJ2-3; TCRdb picks TRBD2, but there is no DNA to check that call. The V gene's germline CDR1 is SGDLS and CDR2 YYNGEE. The CDR3 loop spans 18 amino acids. CDR3 sequence: CASSVRSGGGTSTDTQYF.

The chain uses TRBV12-3 or TRBV12-4 and TRBJ1-3; TCRdb's D call, TRBD1, is unchecked because there is no DNA. This CDR3 is built from 18 residues. The CDR3 is CASSLRGGQGISGNTIYF.

Here the CDR3 reads CSTRVGRGLRNQPQHF. The chain uses TRBV20-1 and TRBJ1-5. The CDR3 totals 16 residues. The germline V gene has CDR1 DFQATT and CDR2 SNEGSKA (reference sequence).

The V gene is TRBV6-5, the J gene TRBJ1-1; TCRdb names TRBD1, which stays unverified in the absence of DNA. The germline CDR1 and CDR2 sequences are MNHEY and SVGAGI. The CDR3 loop spans 13 amino acids. The CDR3 spells CASSYGTGTEAFF.

The V call is TRBV7-3, the J call TRBJ2-3. The CDR3 runs to 13 residues. Germline V gene lookup returns CDR1 SGHTA and CDR2 FQGTGA. This chain's CDR3 is CASSSSGTDTQYF.

The V and J genes are TRBV9 and TRBJ2-1; the TRBD2 assignment by TCRdb is unverifiable without DNA. CDR1 is SGDLS, CDR2 YYNGEE, per germline. The CDR3 spans 15 residues. The chain's CDR3 is CASSVVASGDNEQFF.

The V and J genes are TRBV4-3 and TRBJ2-5; the D call from TCRdb, TRBD1, cannot be confirmed without DNA. CDR1 and CDR2 from the germline V gene are LGHNA and YSLEER. CDR3 length: 15 amino acids. CDR3 protein: CASSQRTGGSETQYF.